These 5 T cell receptor beta chains were sequenced from one sample in a study of blood T cell repertoires in COVID-19. Generated by immunoSEQ multiplex PCR, the TCRdb table keeps only in-frame clones and is missing some. This table holds 150,000 to 200,000 clones, 70% to 90% found once. The specimen sequenced was peripheral blood. The receptors shown here come from a human donor with active or convalescent COVID-19. The donor label of this sample is uncertain.

This chain links TRBV28 with TRBJ2-1; TRBD2 might be the D (5 bases). Germline V gene lookup returns CDR1 MDHEN and CDR2 SYDVKM. The CDR3 consists of 14 residues. Deletions cut 2 bases from V and 4 bases from J, with 9 bases between. CDR3 amino acids: CASSLGGRYNEQFF. The CDR3 DNA sequence: TGTGCCAGCAGTTTAGGAGGACGGTACAATGAGCAGTTCTTC.

This clone was picked up one time. The V call is TRBV13, the J call TRBJ2-1; possible D gene TRBD2, 9 bases. CDR3 size: 19 residues. The germline V and J ends were trimmed by 1 base and 0 bases, with 19 bases remaining between them. Germline values: CDR1 PRHDT, CDR2 FYEKMQ (reference sequence). DNA for the CDR3: TGTGCCAGCAGCTTAGCTTATCCTAGCGGGACAGGCTCCTACAATGAGCAGTTCTTC. It encodes CASSLAYPSGTGSYNEQFF.

The chain is built from TRBV28 and TRBJ2-1; D gene unclear. CDR1 is MDHEN and CDR2 is SYDVKM in the germline V gene. CDR3 length equals 16 residues. Trimming took 3 bases from V and 4 from J, leaving 16 bases between them. The CDR3 is CASSLAGSRQYNEQFF. The CDR3 DNA reads TGTGCCAGCAGTTTGGCCGGGTCGAGGCAATACAATGAGCAGTTCTTC.

The V gene is TRBV7-6, the J gene TRBJ1-2; a possible D gene is TRBD1 (6 bases). Germline CDR1 reads SGHVS; CDR2 reads FNYEAQ. CDR3 length equals 13 residues. Trimming removed 5 bases at V and 8 bases at J, with 15 bases between. DNA of the CDR3: TGTGCCAGCAGCGATACAGGGCCAGGAGGCTACACCTTC. This sequence encodes CASSDTGPGGYTF.

V gene TRBV18 combines with J gene TRBJ1-2, with D maybe TRBD1 (5 bases). Germline CDR1 KGHSH, CDR2 LQKENI. This CDR3 contains 13 residues. V lost 8 bases and J lost 4, with 14 bases in between. In nucleotides, the CDR3 is TGTGCCAGCACAGCCGACAGTCCCTATGGCTACACCTTC. It specifies CASTADSPYGYTF. The variable domain in full, completed from reference TRBV18 and TRBJ1-2, reads NAGVMQNPRHLVRRRGQEARLRCSPMKGHSHVYWYRQLPEEGLKFMVYLQKENIIDESGMPKERFSAEFPKEGPSILRIQQVVRGDSAAYFCASTADSPYGYTFGSGTRLTVV.